This passage covers 15 T cell receptor beta chains from one sample sequenced in a study of blood T cell repertoires in COVID-19. TCRdb keeps only in-frame clones here, not all; method: immunoSEQ multiplex PCR. The profile covers roughly 90,000 clones, with about 85% appearing a single time and roughly an eighth taken by the ten largest. Source material: peripheral blood. The receptors derive from a human donor in a cohort sampled during active COVID-19.

V and J are TRBV2 and TRBJ2-1; no reliable D call. Germline values: CDR1 SNHLY, CDR2 FYNNEI. V dropped 5 bases and J dropped 9 bases, with 17 bases sitting between them. CDR3 length equals 14 residues. The CDR3 sequence: CASSSVPGRGEQFF. CDR3 nucleotides: TGTGCCAGCAGTTCAGTACCCGGTCGCGGTGAGCAGTTCTTC.

J is TRBJ2-1 and V is TRBV7-6, with 7 bases fitting TRBD1. Germline trimming cut 4 bases from V and 0 bases from J; bases unmatched to any gene: 3. The germline CDR1 and CDR2 sequences are SGHVS and FNYEAQ. The CDR3 loop spans 15 amino acids. The CDR3 is CASSSDRSSYNEQFF. CDR3 sequence (DNA): TGTGCCAGCAGCTCGGACAGGAGCTCCTACAATGAGCAGTTCTTC. The variable domain in full, completed from reference TRBV7-6 and TRBJ2-1, reads GAGVSQSPRYKVTKRGQDVALRCDPISGHVSLYWYRQALGQGPEFLTYFNYEAQQDKSGLPNDRFSAERPEGSISTLTIQRTEQRDSAMYRCASSSDRSSYNEQFFGPGTRLTVL.

In its sample, this clone was seen many times. This chain uses TRBV9 with TRBJ2-3, with D perhaps TRBD2 (5 bases). Germline V gene data show CDR1 as SGDLS and CDR2 as YYNGEE. This CDR3 has 14 amino acids. V gave up 3 bases and J gave up 2 bases, with 10 bases separating them. CDR3 region: CASSAEGYTDTQYF. The CDR3 DNA sequence: TGTGCCAGCAGCGCAGAGGGATACACAGATACGCAGTATTTT. The full variable domain, rest sourced from reference TRBV9 and TRBJ2-3, is DSGVTQTPKHLITATGQRVTLRCSPRSGDLSVYWYQQSLDQGLQFLIQYYNGEERAKGNILERFSAQQFPDLHSELNLSSLELGDSALYFCASSAEGYTDTQYFGPGTRLTVL.

This clone appeared once. The CDR3 nucleotides are TGTGCCAGTTCCGTTCTGGGGGGGGTTGAAAAACTGTTTTTT. Amino acid sequence: CASSVLGGVEKLFF. The chain recombines TRBV19 with TRBJ1-4; D is possibly TRBD1 (5 bases). This CDR3 is built from 14 residues. CDR1 is LNHDA, CDR2 SQIVND, per germline (reference sequence). Between the trimmed V and J ends, which lost 8 bases and 7 bases, there was a span of 17 bases.

The chain is built from TRBV9 and TRBJ2-5, with TRBD2 identical over 7 bases. The junction had 3 bases not matched to a gene; V was cut back by 4 bases and J by 3 bases. The germline V gene has CDR1 SGDLS and CDR2 YYNGEE. This CDR3 comprises 13 residues. CDR3 in amino acids: CASSPGREETQYF. CDR3 nucleotide sequence: TGTGCCAGCAGCCCGGGGAGGGAAGAGACCCAGTACTTC.

The rearrangement uses TRBV5-4 and TRBJ2-7; 7 positions agree with TRBD1. The J segment lost 1 base and the V segment lost 0 bases, leaving 4 bases of the junction unmatched. The germline V gene encodes CDR1 SGHNT and CDR2 YYREEE (reference sequence). This CDR3 has 15 amino acids. This CDR3 is CASSLDRGASYEQYF. As DNA, the CDR3 is TGTGCCAGCAGCTTGGACAGGGGTGCATCCTACGAGCAGTACTTC.

This clone was seen only once. V is TRBV5-1 and J is TRBJ1-6; 8 bases line up with TRBD1. The CDR3 is 14 amino acids. V was clipped by 4 bases and J by 10 bases; unmatched bases: 7. In germline, CDR1 is SGHRS, CDR2 YFSETQ. CDR3 sequence: CASSQQDRESPLHF. CDR3 DNA sequence: TGCGCCAGCAGCCAGCAGGACAGGGAATCACCCCTCCACTTT.

This chain uses TRBV9 with TRBJ1-2; weak D call: TRBD1 (5 bases). The germline gives CDR1 SGDLS, CDR2 YYNGEE. The germline V and J ends were trimmed by 4 bases and 5 bases, with 15 bases remaining between them. The CDR3 loop spans 14 amino acids. CDR3 sequence reads: CASSPEDSSYGYTF. The CDR3 DNA is TGTGCCAGCAGCCCGGAAGACAGTTCTTATGGCTACACCTTC. Full variable domain (remainder filled in from reference TRBV9 and TRBJ1-2): DSGVTQTPKHLITATGQRVTLRCSPRSGDLSVYWYQQSLDQGLQFLIQYYNGEERAKGNILERFSAQQFPDLHSELNLSSLELGDSALYFCASSPEDSSYGYTFGSGTRLTVV.

The V and J genes are TRBV3-1 (or the pseudogene TRBV3-2) and TRBJ2-1; 9 positions agree with TRBD1. Germline V gene lookup returns CDR1 LGHDT and CDR2 YNNKEL (reference sequence). V shed 5 bases and J 7 bases; nucleotides not matched to a gene: 9. The CDR3 length is 15 residues. The CDR3 loop reads CASSLPGTGINEQFF. The DNA of the CDR3 is TGTGCCAGCAGCTTACCCGGGACAGGGATTAATGAGCAGTTCTTC.

This clone was detected once. The chain employs TRBV7-9 and TRBJ1-6, with 11 positions matching TRBD1. In germline, CDR1 is SEHNR, CDR2 FQNEAQ (reference sequence). The CDR3 is made up of 14 amino acids. V lost 4 bases and J lost 10; bases outside the gene matches: 3. The CDR3 reads CASSSGQGGSPLHF. The DNA of the CDR3 is TGTGCCAGCAGCTCGGGACAGGGGGGATCACCCCTCCACTTT.

This chain uses TRBV7-2 with TRBJ2-1; 11 bases match TRBD2. The CDR3 runs to 16 residues. The V and J ends lost 4 bases and 7 bases, in that order; junction bases with no gene match: 9. CDR1 and CDR2 (germline): SGHTA, FQGNSA. CDR3 in DNA: TGTGCCAGCAGCTGGCGAATGACTAGCGGGGCGAATGAGCAGTTCTTC. The encoded protein is CASSWRMTSGANEQFF.

The gene calls are TRBV6-6 and TRBJ2-5; 11 bases align to TRBD2. This CDR3 is 16 amino acids long. V dropped 6 bases and J dropped 1; count of bases not matched to a gene: 7. Germline-derived CDR1 and CDR2 are MNHNY and SVGAGI (reference sequence). This chain's CDR3 is CASRTTSGSRQETQYF. CDR3 nucleotides: TGTGCCAGCAGGACAACTAGCGGGAGTCGCCAAGAGACCCAGTACTTC.

This clone was picked up a small number of times. The chain has TRBV5-1 and TRBJ2-7; TRBD1 is a possible D gene (5 bases). V was cut by 2 bases and J by 2 bases, with 8 bases left in between. The CDR3 is made up of 13 amino acids. CDR1 and CDR2 (germline): SGHRS, YFSETQ. The CDR3 DNA reads TGCGCCAGCAGCTTCGACAGCCCCTACGAGCAGTACTTC. It is translated as CASSFDSPYEQYF.

This clone was counted a single time. The chain joins TRBV5-4 to TRBJ2-3, with 7 bases aligning to TRBD2. The CDR3 length is 14 residues. With V trimmed by 1 base and J by 6 bases, 5 bases remained unmatched. Per the germline V gene, CDR1 is SGHNT and CDR2 is YYREEE (reference sequence). As DNA, the CDR3 is TGTGCCAGCAGCTTGATCGGGGGGATGGATACGCAGTATTTT. It codes for CASSLIGGMDTQYF.

Only a few counts were recorded for this clone. The chain carries TRBV30 and TRBJ1-1, with D possibly being TRBD1 (5 bases). CDR3 length: 13 residues. Per germline, CDR1 GTSNPN and CDR2 SVGIG (reference sequence). V dropped 5 bases and J dropped 1 base, with 11 bases sitting between them. CDR3 sequence reads: CAWSVGENTEAFF. The CDR3 bases are TGTGCCTGGTCGGTAGGGGAGAACACTGAAGCTTTCTTT.